This T cell receptor beta chain was obtained from a study of CD8 T cells in ankylosing spondylitis. The study, taken as a whole, reports: Disease-linked clones were reportedly significantly enriched in matched ankylosing spondylitis synovial fluid. There was a TCR beta motif, made of several highly homologous variants, that appeared characteristic of ankylosing spondylitis blood. Some motif variants had been reported before (in reactive arthritis synovial fluid and blood).

TCRdb reanalysed the 5' RACE reads using MiXCR and keeps one entry per CDR3 protein. The sample has some 340,000 distinct CDR3 sequences; 14% to 15% are singletons. On this clonotype: Its antigen remains unknown.

Trimming took 6 bases from V and 1 from J, leaving 12 bases between them. The CDR3 is made up of 14 amino acids. The sequencing input was blood, either unsorted or a sorted T cell fraction (not recorded which). The V gene is TRBV12-3 or TRBV12-4, the J gene TRBJ1-1; no definite D call. This clonotype was sampled from a male donor with ankylosing spondylitis or in good health (not recorded which). CDR3 loop: CASSAHSENTEAFF. Here the CDR3 DNA reads TGTGCCAGCAGCGCCCACAGTGAGAACACTGAAGCTTTCTTT.